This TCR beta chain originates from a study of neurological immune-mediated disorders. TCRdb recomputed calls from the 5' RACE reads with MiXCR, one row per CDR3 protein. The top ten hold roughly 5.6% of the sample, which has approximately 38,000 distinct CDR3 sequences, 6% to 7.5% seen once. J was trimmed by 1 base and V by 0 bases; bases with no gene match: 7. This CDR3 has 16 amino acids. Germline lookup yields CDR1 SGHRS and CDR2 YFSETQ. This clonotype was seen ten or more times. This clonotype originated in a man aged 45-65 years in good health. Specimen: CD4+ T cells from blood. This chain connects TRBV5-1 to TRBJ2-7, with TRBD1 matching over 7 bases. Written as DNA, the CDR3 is TGCGCCAGCAGCTTGGCGTTTACAGGGGCTTCCTACGAGCAGTACTTC. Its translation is CASSLAFTGASYEQYF. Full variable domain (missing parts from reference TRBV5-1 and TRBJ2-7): KAGVTQTPRYLIKTRGQQVTLSCSPISGHRSVSWYQQTPGQGLQFLFEYFSETQRNKGNFPGRFSGRQFSNSRSEMNVSTLELGDSALYLCASSLAFTGASYEQYFGPGTRLTVT.